This TCR beta chain was profiled in a study of blood T cell repertoires in COVID-19 (dated by TCRdb to the early 2020s). Regarding the complete study: The collaborator samples originated in the United States, Italy and Spain and spanned the acute and convalescent phases of COVID-19. The prospective study material was composed of cDNA or gDNA derived from T cells, B-cell-depleted T cells, or PBMCs. Deeply sampled blood TCRbeta repertoires from subjects exposed to, actively infected with, or recovered from COVID-19 were included in the dataset. A freely available public database, intended as a resource for researchers studying the immune response to SARS-CoV-2, is where the repertoires were released. Samples came from the ongoing ImmuneRACE study (first 160 participants) plus 1,254 subjects from 6 global collaborators. A de-identified subject ID, COVID-19 status, age in years and sex were almost always included in the sample metadata. HLA class I and class II types, where available, came from metadata supplied by the sample provider rather than from assay-based typing.

The immunoSEQ Assay, a bias-controlled multiplex PCR, was used to amplify TCRbeta CDR3 regions from genomic DNA. Under the source paper's analysis protocol: Within the assay, amplification of reference gene primers was used to estimate how many nucleated cells each sample contained. To quantify the absolute abundance of each unique TCRbeta CDR3 rearrangement, sequence reads were collapsed and filtered. Productive Simpson clonality was computed per sample as the square root of Simpson's diversity index over productive rearrangements. Here the immuneACCESS table is served through TCRdb, limited to in-frame sequences with V and J called. Missing clones are a known gap in these copies; in checked studies unresolved V genes cover under half, and the rest lacks a known reason. D and trimming were read from the DNA, whereas the V and J calls and clone size are those reported in that table. The sample records 200,000 to 250,000 clones, 86% of which are singletons. Roughly 5.8% of the sample is held by the ten biggest clonotypes.

The investigation overall reported the following: The quantity of clinical and demographic metadata differed by source and by participant and was supplied without curation.

On this clone itself: The specificity of this receptor is unknown. No much larger clonotype is one base removed from it; base qualities were not supplied.

Each collaborating institution followed its own protocols to collect whole blood in K2EDTA tubes. For TCRbeta analysis, collaborators shipped samples as frozen whole blood, isolated PBMCs, or DNA extracted from either of those sample types. CDR1 SGHTA and CDR2 FQGNSA are derived from the germline V gene. Cut back by 5 bases and 2 bases, the V and J ends lie 12 bases apart. Inclusive of the bounding cysteine and phenylalanine, the CDR3 is 14 residues long. Only the CDR3 DNA stays, 42 bases, in frame from base 1. The sequence derives from a man in his sixties with acute or convalescent COVID-19. The specimen sequenced was peripheral blood. The rearrangement joined TRBV7-2 to TRBJ1-1, with the D gene not confidently named. CDR3 sequence: CASSPNLENTEAFF. The sequence in DNA is TGTGCCAGCAGCCCTAATTTAGAAAACACTGAAGCTTTCTTT.